This TCR beta chain was captured by sequencing in a study of blood T cells in healthy people across ages (dated by TCRdb to the mid-2010s). Some background on the complete study: In model experiments, roughly one uniquely barcoded TCR beta cDNA molecule per two T cells was captured by template switching. Age-related changes in TCR beta repertoire diversity were measured in the study by deep sequencing normalized with unique cDNA molecular identifiers. For two donors (one aged 18 to 30 and one aged 80 or older), the study analyzed two additional independent replicas of 1 million unique cDNA reads from the same blood draw. Four age groups were formed from the donors: young (average roughly 16 years), middle-aged (around 39), aged (62) and long-lived (around 82). To avoid experimental bias, donors of different ages were spread randomly across the sequencing lanes. Study-level results and caveats: Because donor CMV infection status was unknown, age-related changes in expanded clonotypes were potentially confounded. Estimates of total diversity based on one million sequenced T cells were considered lower bounds and underestimates. As age increased, observed TCR beta diversity per million T cells dropped in a roughly linear way, and a significant reduction was already evident by age roughly 40. There was a strong correlation between observed TCR beta diversity and the percentage of naive T cells measured by flow cytometry. Conclusive comparison of naive and antigen-experienced compartments was prevented by the profiling of bulk unsorted PBMCs. Compared with the aged group, the long-lived group had more naive CD4+ T cells, fewer expanded clones and increased TCR diversity, suggesting age selection.

The library was made by 5' RACE. Reads for this sample came from an Illumina HiSeq 2500. A second PCR of roughly 6 to 11 cycles was performed with a sample-barcoded 5' primer and a J-beta primer mix. Each TCR beta cDNA molecule received a unique molecular identifier from a template-switch 5' adaptor carrying 12 random nucleotides. At least 3 million CDR3-containing paired-end reads were obtained from each sample. First-strand cDNA was synthesized from all RNA with the Mint cDNA synthesis kit, primed by a TRBC-specific oligonucleotide. Following uracil-DNA glycosylase treatment, a first 18-cycle PCR with universal primers M1SS and BC2_uni_R was performed on all cDNA. In the source study's methods: Normalization of each sample was performed by random selection of 1 million high-quality reads, each carrying a distinct molecular identifier. Instead of being binned into consensus sequences, reads with shared molecular identifiers were discarded. MiTCR, set to a Q25 quality threshold and the strictest error-elimination algorithm, was used for CDR3 identification, clonotype clustering and error correction. A nonparametric unseen species model with Euler transformation was used to estimate lower-bound total TCR beta diversity. TCRdb redid the processing of the public reads, applying fastp at Q25 and MiXCR, and retained in-frame beta chains. Here each entry gathers all rows of one CDR3 protein and keeps the most common genes and DNA. TCRdb, not the original authors, processed these V and J calls. Present in this sample are over 700,000 distinct CDR3 sequences, less than 70% of which were seen just once. The ten largest clones represent approximately 40% of the sample.

Comments on this clonotype: It lacks a known antigen. No base quality values were provided; no much bigger clone lies one nucleotide off.

The CDR3 runs 15 amino acids, cysteine and phenylalanine included. The CDR3 DNA has 45 bases and is translated from base 1. CDR1 and CDR2 (SGHDN, FVKESK) derive from the germline V gene. Donors were a few dozen systemically healthy Caucasian individuals from Russia aged roughly 6 to 100 years. Each donor gave about 11 milliliters of peripheral blood, drawn into EDTA-treated Vacutainer tubes. Ficoll-Paque density-gradient centrifugation was used to isolate PBMCs, with at least 7 million per sample. Trizol reagent was used to extract total RNA from the PBMCs, yielding at least 5 micrograms per sample. For every donor, an aliquot of PBMCs went through flow cytometry to measure the percentages of naive CD45RAhigh/CD27high T cells.

This receptor was obtained from a man aged 80 or over in good health. Sequenced sample: blood. The V and J genes are TRBV14 and TRBJ2-1; TRBD1 agrees with 7 junctional bases. The J call may be faulty, since TRBJ2-7 better matches the DNA end. The encoded CDR3 is CASSRGQVSYNEQYF. The sequenced DNA: TGTGCCAGCAGCCGAGGACAGGTCTCCTACAATGAGCAGTACTTC.